This TCR beta chain was obtained from a study of control samples from healthy donors and cancer patients. The table came from immunoSEQ multiplex PCR; TCRdb's copy has only in-frame clones and leaves some out. The sample shows 100,000 to 150,000 clones, 75% to 95% of them seen only once. The sequence derives from a man between 18 and 29 years old in good health. Sequencing was performed on blood.

CDR3: CASSQGGTVHQPQHF. CDR3 nucleotide sequence: TGCGCCAGCAGCCAAGGTGGGACAGTTCATCAGCCCCAGCATTTT. The chain couples TRBV4-1 to TRBJ1-5; TRBD1 aligns across 7 bases. CDR1 and CDR2 (germline): MGHRA, YSYEKL. This CDR3 spans 15 amino acids. The trim removed 1 base at V and 5 bases at J, leaving 5 bases unmatched.